These 7 T cell receptor beta chains share one sample of origin, sequenced in a study of sequential checkpoint blockade in melanoma. Treatment noted: randomized to nivolumab then ipilimumab (arm A) or the reverse (arm B). Some clones are missing from TCRdb's copy, which holds only in-frame ones; the method was immunoSEQ multiplex PCR. The sample lists roughly 17,000 clones, over 60% occurring once. This specimen consisted of CD8+ T cells sorted from blood (inferred from file names), obtained from a patient given nivolumab and ipilimumab in sequence. Source of these receptors: a human donor with melanoma.

The gene calls are TRBV2 and TRBJ2-5; perhaps TRBD1 as D (5 bases). The assigned J gene may be wrong: the sequence end matches TRBJ2-7 better. Per germline, CDR1 SNHLY and CDR2 FYNNEI. The CDR3 consists of 12 residues. CDR3 in amino acids: CADRLENYEQYF. DNA of the CDR3: TGTGCCGACAGACTGGAGAACTACGAGCAGTACTTC.

V gene TRBV5-1 combines with J gene TRBJ2-5, with D possibly TRBD1 on 5 matching bases. The germline gives CDR1 SGHRS, CDR2 YFSETQ. Trimming left V 4 bases short and J 2 bases short, with 15 bases between. CDR3 length: 15 residues. The DNA for the CDR3 is TGCGCCAGCAGCCCTTCGACAGTTTCGCAAGAGACCCAGTACTTC. Protein: CASSPSTVSQETQYF.

The chain carries TRBV7-3 and TRBJ2-3, with TRBD2 matching 12 bases. The J segment lost 5 bases and the V segment lost 4 bases, leaving 4 bases of the junction unmatched. The CDR3 spans 15 residues. CDR1 and CDR2 from the germline V gene are SGHTA and FQGTGA. The CDR3 loop reads CASSSSGGAGDTQYF. The DNA of the CDR3 is TGTGCCAGCAGCTCTAGCGGGGGGGCCGGAGATACGCAGTATTTT.

The chain uses TRBV14 and TRBJ2-3, with 9 bases identical to TRBD1. The V gene end was trimmed by 6 bases and the J gene end by 6 bases; junction bases not matched to a gene: 10. This CDR3 is built from 15 residues. Germline V lookup: CDR1 SGHDN, CDR2 FVKESK. The CDR3 nucleotides are TGTGCCAGCAGACTAACAGGGGGCCTAGGGGATACGCAGTATTTT. Its translation is CASRLTGGLGDTQYF.

This clone was seen a single time. The CDR3 sequence is CASLGAPGTDTQYF. Written as DNA, the CDR3 is TGTGCCAGTCTGGGGGCTCCCGGCACAGATACGCAGTATTTT. This chain uses TRBV27 with TRBJ2-3; TRBD1 might be the D (6 bases). Trimming took 9 bases from V and 1 from J, leaving 14 bases between them. The CDR3 runs 14 residues. CDR1 is MNHEY and CDR2 is SMNVEV in the germline V gene (reference sequence).

The V call is TRBV5-4, the J call TRBJ1-2, with D tentatively TRBD1 (5 bases). The V gene's germline CDR1 is SGHNT and CDR2 YYREEE (reference sequence). The CDR3 extends over 14 amino acids. V lost 3 bases, J lost 0 bases, and 9 bases lay in between. The CDR3 nucleotides are TGTGCCAGCAGCTCCCAGGGTTCTAACTATGGCTACACCTTC. This encodes CASSSQGSNYGYTF.

The chain recombines TRBV5-4 with TRBJ2-3, with D unresolved. The CDR3 contains 12 residues. Per the germline V gene, CDR1 is SGHNT and CDR2 is YYREEE (reference sequence). Between the trimmed V and J ends, which lost 4 bases and 2 bases, there was a span of 5 bases. CDR3 sequence (DNA): TGTGCCAGCAGCCACAACACAGATACGCAGTATTTT. Encoded protein: CASSHNTDTQYF.